Below are 27 T cell receptor beta chains sequenced from a single sample in a study of OX40 agonist ivuxolimab in advanced cancers. Receptors were amplified or captured by the immunoSEQ multiplex PCR assay. Here the immuneACCESS table is served through TCRdb, limited to in-frame sequences with V and J called. Missing clones are a known gap in these copies; in checked studies unresolved V genes cover under half, and the rest lacks a known reason. For this sample the table gives about 100,000 clones, of which about 92% were detected only once. About 1.5% of the sample goes to the ten largest clones. Specimen: CD4+ or CD8+ T cells sorted from blood, collected in a trial of the OX40 agonist ivuxolimab. These TCRs come from an adult with an advanced solid tumor such as melanoma, head and neck, liver or kidney cancer.

The chain joins TRBV2 to TRBJ1-5; maybe TRBD1 (5 bases). The CDR3 covers 14 residues. Trimming took off 4 bases at V and 7 bases at J, with 14 bases between the two ends. Germline-derived CDR1 and CDR2 are SNHLY and FYNNEI. CDR3 coding DNA: TGTGCCAGCAGTGCGGATGCAGGGCAGCAGCCCCAGCATTTT. The encoded protein is CASSADAGQQPQHF.

V is TRBV4-3 and J is TRBJ2-5; 12 nucleotides agree with TRBD2. Per the germline V gene, CDR1 is LGHNA and CDR2 is YSLEER. V dropped 4 bases and J dropped 5; count of bases not matched to a gene: 5. The CDR3 loop spans 15 amino acids. CDR3: CASSLGTSGWETQYF. The DNA of the CDR3 is TGCGCCAGCAGCCTCGGGACTAGCGGGTGGGAGACCCAGTACTTC.

The V and J genes are TRBV5-1 and TRBJ2-7; 9 bases agree with TRBD1. The V and J ends lost 0 bases and 1 base, in that order; junction bases with no gene match: 8. Germline CDR1 reads SGHRS; CDR2 reads YFSETQ. There are 17 residues in the CDR3. The CDR3 nucleotides read TGCGCCAGCAGCTTGGCGCCCATCGGACAGGGGTCCTACGAGCAGTACTTC. Translated, it gives CASSLAPIGQGSYEQYF. Full variable domain (remainder filled in from reference TRBV5-1 and TRBJ2-7): KAGVTQTPRYLIKTRGQQVTLSCSPISGHRSVSWYQQTPGQGLQFLFEYFSETQRNKGNFPGRFSGRQFSNSRSEMNVSTLELGDSALYLCASSLAPIGQGSYEQYFGPGTRLTVT.

This chain connects TRBV5-1 to TRBJ2-2; possibly TRBD2 for D (5 bases). The V and J ends lost 2 bases and 3 bases respectively, with 14 bases between them. Germline V gene lookup returns CDR1 SGHRS and CDR2 YFSETQ. The CDR3 has 16 residues. The chain's CDR3 is CASSFVGVGDTGELFF. For the CDR3, the DNA is TGCGCCAGCAGCTTTGTCGGGGTCGGGGACACCGGGGAGCTGTTTTTT.

J is TRBJ2-5 and V is TRBV7-3; D is perhaps TRBD2 (6 bases). Germline loops: CDR1 SGHTA, CDR2 FQGTGA. V was clipped by 4 bases and J by 4 bases, with 10 bases between them. The CDR3 extends over 13 amino acids. The CDR3 bases are TGTGCCAGCAGCTACGGGGGTTCAGAGACCCAGTACTTC. Residues: CASSYGGSETQYF.

The genes are TRBV25-1 and TRBJ1-2; D is unresolved. The CDR3 totals 13 residues. Germline values: CDR1 MGHDK, CDR2 SYGVNS. Trimming removed 6 bases from V and 4 bases from J, with 12 bases in between. The CDR3 DNA follows: TGTGCCAGCAGCCCGCACACCACCTATGGCTACACCTTC. Encoded protein: CASSPHTTYGYTF.

This clone was detected only once. The rearrangement links TRBV28 to TRBJ1-2; TRBD1 is a possible D gene (5 bases). Trimming left V 7 bases short and J 5 bases short, with 20 bases between. From germline, CDR1 is MDHEN and CDR2 SYDVKM. There are 15 residues in the CDR3. The DNA of the CDR3 is TGTGCCAGCAAACCCCCGGGAGGGCAGGGTTATGGCTACACCTTC. Its protein product is CASKPPGGQGYGYTF.

The chain carries TRBV11-2 and TRBJ1-5, with 9 bases matching TRBD1. With V trimmed by 1 base and J by 2 bases, 12 bases remained unmatched. Per the germline V gene, CDR1 is SGHAT and CDR2 is FQNNGV. This CDR3 has 19 residues. The CDR3 coding sequence is TGTGCCAGCAGCTTAGCCGAACAGGGGGCACGGATAGGCAATCAGCCCCAGCATTTT. Translating it yields CASSLAEQGARIGNQPQHF.

The chain links TRBV7-2 to TRBJ1-2; D is perhaps TRBD1 (6 bases). The germline gives CDR1 SGHTA, CDR2 FQGNSA. CDR3 length: 14 amino acids. V gave up 4 bases and J gave up 2 bases, with 11 bases separating them. CDR3 sequence reads: CASSWNQGNYGYTF. In DNA form, the CDR3 reads TGTGCCAGCAGCTGGAATCAGGGGAACTATGGCTACACCTTC.

V and J are TRBV30 and TRBJ1-4, with D unclear. Trimming shortened V by 2 bases and J by 8 bases, and 21 bases separated the two germline ends. Germline CDR1 GTSNPN, CDR2 SVGIG (reference sequence). The CDR3 totals 16 residues. The DNA of the CDR3 is TGTGCCTGGAGTCCCCTTTCACCAGGAGGTATCGAAAAACTGTTTTTT. Amino acids: CAWSPLSPGGIEKLFF.

This chain uses TRBV29-1 with TRBJ2-6; D is ambiguous. Germline lookup yields CDR1 SQVTM and CDR2 ANQGSEA. The CDR3 is made up of 13 amino acids. Trimming left V 6 bases short and J 4 bases short, with 10 bases between. CDR3 DNA: TGCAGCGTGGCCTTCTCAGGGGCCAACGTCCTGACTTTC. This gives the protein CSVAFSGANVLTF.

The rearrangement joins TRBV6-1 to TRBJ2-5, with no clear D. This CDR3 has 12 amino acids. V shed 9 bases and J shed 2 bases, with 10 bases lying between them. CDR1 and CDR2 (germline): MNHNS, SASEGT. The CDR3 coding sequence is TGTGCCAGGGCTCATTTACAAGAGACCCAGTACTTC. It specifies CARAHLQETQYF.

Concerning this clone: This sample includes further DNA sequences coding for the same CDR3. The DNA for the CDR3 is TGTGCCAGTAGTATCAGTAGAAACACTGAAGCTTTCTTT. Encoded protein: CASSISRNTEAFF. The J gene is TRBJ1-1, the V gene TRBV19; D gene uncertain. The CDR3 length is 13 residues. Per germline, CDR1 LNHDA and CDR2 SQIVND (reference sequence). V shed 3 bases and J shed 2 bases, with 7 bases lying between them.

The chain carries TRBV4-2 and TRBJ1-2; D ambiguous. Germline V gene lookup returns CDR1 LGHNA and CDR2 YNFKEQ. V dropped 4 bases and J dropped 6 bases, with 15 bases sitting between them. This CDR3 has 14 residues. CDR3 loop: CASSPPGSTHGYTF. CDR3 bases: TGTGCCAGCAGCCCGCCCGGGTCAACCCATGGCTACACCTTC.

This clone was recorded once. Other nucleotide sequences in the sample specify the same CDR3. The chain joins TRBV11-3 to TRBJ2-2; unclear D gene. V lost 0 bases and J 4 bases, leaving 3 bases between the germline ends. Germline V lookup: CDR1 SGHNT, CDR2 YENEEA. This CDR3 has 13 amino acids. The CDR3 DNA reads as TGTGCCAGCAGCTTAGACTCCACCGGGGAGCTGTTTTTT. Protein product: CASSLDSTGELFF.

The rearrangement joins TRBV12-5 to TRBJ1-1; D not certain. V lost 3 bases to trimming and J lost 5 bases, with 13 bases between them. The length of the CDR3 is 14 residues. Germline V CDR1 and CDR2: LGHNT, FRNRAP. CDR3 sequence: CASGFPALGTEAFF. The CDR3 DNA reads TGTGCTAGTGGTTTTCCTGCCTTAGGTACTGAAGCTTTCTTT.

The chain carries TRBV6-1 and TRBJ1-4; 11 bases are a match to TRBD1. With V trimmed by 6 bases and J by 8 bases, 5 bases remained unmatched. Per the germline V gene, CDR1 is MNHNS and CDR2 is SASEGT. The CDR3 sequence is 14 residues long. The CDR3 bases are TGTGCCAGCAGAGTCCGGGACAGGGGGGAAAAACTGTTTTTT. This translates into CASRVRDRGEKLFF.

The chain uses TRBV2 and TRBJ2-3, with 7 bases identical to TRBD2. Germline CDR1 is SNHLY and CDR2 is FYNNEI. This CDR3 contains 15 residues. J was trimmed by 2 bases and V by 8 bases; bases with no gene match: 10. CDR3 sequence reads: CASSIVGGATDTQYF. The CDR3 DNA sequence: TGTGCCAGCTCGATAGTGGGAGGGGCCACAGATACGCAGTATTTT.

V is TRBV5-1 and J is TRBJ2-3; D remains unclear. V lost 0 bases, J lost 5 bases, and 7 bases lay in between. The CDR3 is 13 amino acids. CDR1 and CDR2 from the germline V gene are SGHRS and YFSETQ. The CDR3 coding sequence is TGCGCCAGCAGCTTGGCCGGCGGAGATACGCAGTATTTT. Its protein product is CASSLAGGDTQYF.

This chain joins TRBV7-6 and TRBJ1-1, with D possibly TRBD1 on 6 matching bases. Germline V CDR1 and CDR2: SGHVS, FNYEAQ. The CDR3 is 15 amino acids. Trimming removed 5 bases at V and 1 base at J, with 14 bases between. Written as DNA, the CDR3 is TGTGCCAGCAGCCAAACCGGACAGACGAACACTGAAGCTTTCTTT. Translating gives CASSQTGQTNTEAFF.

The chain couples TRBV7-2 to TRBJ2-3, with D possibly called TRBD1 or TRBD2 (5 bases each). The CDR3 is made up of 16 amino acids. Germline CDR1 SGHTA, CDR2 FQGNSA. Trimming stripped 5 bases from V and 6 bases from J, with 21 bases between. CDR3: CASSLTGTDLIDTQYF. The CDR3, as DNA: TGTGCCAGCAGCCTAACCGGGACGGACCTAATCGATACGCAGTATTTT.

The chain combines TRBV10-1 with TRBJ1-2, with a possible D match to TRBD1 (6 bases). The CDR3 is 14 amino acids. V shed 8 bases and J shed 1 base, with 14 bases lying between them. Germline loops: CDR1 WNHNN, CDR2 SYGVQD (reference sequence). CDR3: CASPRGHLNYGYTF. Written as DNA, the CDR3 is TGCGCCAGCCCACGGGGACATCTTAACTATGGCTACACCTTC.

This clone was found once. The gene calls are TRBV2 and TRBJ2-7, with 14 bases that match TRBD2. Germline-derived CDR1 and CDR2 are SNHLY and FYNNEI. V dropped 6 bases and J dropped 6; count of bases not matched to a gene: 4. This CDR3 is built from 14 residues. The CDR3 is CASSLGTSGGEQYF. The CDR3 coding sequence is TGTGCCAGCAGCCTAGGGACTAGCGGGGGCGAGCAGTACTTC.

The chain is built from TRBV6-4 and TRBJ2-7; TRBD2 agrees at 8 bases. The ends lost 7 bases at V and 3 bases at J; junction bases unmatched: 20. The length of the CDR3 is 18 residues. Germline V lookup: CDR1 MRHNA, CDR2 SNTAGT. Here the CDR3 reads CASIGNFSGKVRHYEQYF. The CDR3 bases are TGTGCCAGCATAGGAAATTTTAGCGGGAAAGTCCGTCACTACGAGCAGTACTTC.

The V call is TRBV5-4, the J call TRBJ2-7, with 10 bases lining up with TRBD2. Trimming removed 2 bases from V and 4 bases from J; junction bases left unmatched: 3. The CDR3 spans 14 residues. CDR1 and CDR2 (germline): SGHNT, YYREEE (reference sequence). Here the CDR3 reads CASSFWTSGYEQYF. CDR3 DNA: TGTGCCAGCAGCTTCTGGACTAGCGGTTACGAGCAGTACTTC.

J is TRBJ2-5 and V is TRBV7-3; TRBD1 matches 10 bases. The length of the CDR3 is 13 residues. After removal of 5 bases from V and 9 bases from J, the junction contained 6 bases not matched to a gene. Germline V CDR1 and CDR2: SGHTA, FQGTGA. The CDR3 spells CASSGGTGEAQYF. In nucleotides, the CDR3 is TGTGCCAGCAGCGGGGGGACAGGGGAAGCCCAGTACTTC.

The rearrangement links TRBV7-8 to TRBJ1-2; maybe TRBD1 (5 bases). The CDR3 has 14 amino acids. Between the trimmed V and J ends, which lost 5 bases and 7 bases, there was a span of 17 bases. Germline CDR1 reads SGHVS; CDR2 reads FQNEAQ. In nucleotides, the CDR3 is TGTGCCAGCAGCCAAGGGGCATTAGAGGCTGGCTACACCTTC. Protein: CASSQGALEAGYTF.